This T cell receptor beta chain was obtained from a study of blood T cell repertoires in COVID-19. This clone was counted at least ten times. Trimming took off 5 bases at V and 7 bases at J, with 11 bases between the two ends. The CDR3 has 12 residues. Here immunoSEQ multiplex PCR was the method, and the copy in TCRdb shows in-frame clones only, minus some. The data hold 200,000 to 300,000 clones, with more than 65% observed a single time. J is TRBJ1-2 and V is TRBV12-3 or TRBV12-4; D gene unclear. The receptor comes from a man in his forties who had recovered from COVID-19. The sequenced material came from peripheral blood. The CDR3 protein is CASSIGEFGYTF. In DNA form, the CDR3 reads TGTGCCAGCAGTATCGGGGAGTTTGGCTACACCTTC.